The present TCR beta chain was sequenced within a study of post-analysis software for immune sequencing data. Broader study findings: TRBV5-6, TRBV5-1 and TRBV20-1 belonged to a set of a handful of TRBV segments that were more frequent in patients than controls.

This CDR3 has 14 residues. V lost 3 bases, J lost 6 bases, and 17 bases lay in between. Germline V CDR1 and CDR2: DFQATT, SNEGSKA (reference sequence). cDNA libraries of TCR beta carried unique molecular identifiers. TCRdb re-called the PCR reads through MiXCR, storing one row per CDR3 protein. Of 350,000 to 500,000 distinct CDR3 sequences listed, less than 40% are singletons. About this clonotype itself: Its antigen is not known.

The source material was blood. The V gene is TRBV20-1, the J gene TRBJ1-2; no firm D call. The TCR comes from a girl aged 2-10 years with multiple sclerosis. The CDR3 spells CSARDIPSQNGYTF. The DNA of the CDR3 is TGCAGTGCTAGGGATATACCCTCCCAGAATGGCTACACCTTC.